Listed below are T cell receptor beta chains from one sample, sequenced in a study of blood T cell dynamics during melanoma immunotherapy. Only in-frame clones appear in the TCRdb table, and some are missing; sequencing was by immunoSEQ multiplex PCR. The sample consists of more than 13,000 clones, roughly 88% of them appearing once. Sequenced material: blood, taken from a patient treated with checkpoint blockade. All receptors come from a human donor with melanoma. The CDR3 runs from the conserved cysteine through the conserved F or W. The order of the fields is V gene, J gene, D gene, CDR3 protein. The D gene is left open where the match is weak.

>TRBV5-1|TRBJ2-1|.
CASSLDASSYNEQFF
>TRBV5-4|TRBJ1-2|TRBD1
CASSFWTGTYGYTF
>TRBV19|TRBJ2-5|.
CASSISEGMGTQYF
>TRBV28|TRBJ2-7|TRBD1
CASSALQGASSAEQYF
>TRBV5-1|TRBJ2-7|.
CASSLIGQMNEQYF
>TRBV19|TRBJ2-3|.
CASKDVRATDTQYF
>TRBV4-1|TRBJ1-2|.
CASSQTPNTGYTF
>TRBV9|TRBJ1-1|.
CASSPNVLLGGTEAFF
>TRBV30|TRBJ1-5|.
CAWSDGPLGPQHF
>TRBV2|TRBJ1-1|.
CASSSMVSPFF
>TRBV5-5|TRBJ2-7|.
CASSTAMYEQYF
>TRBV14|TRBJ1-1|.
CASRVAGNTEAFF
>TRBV5-1|TRBJ2-2|.
CASSFGSGGNTGELFF
>TRBV5-6|TRBJ2-1|TRBD1
CASSPGTGFYNEQFF
>TRBV28|TRBJ1-4|TRBD1
CASSLQGAREKLFF
>TRBV19|TRBJ2-1|.
CASSIDGSSSYNEQFF
>TRBV5-4|TRBJ2-7|TRBD2
CASSRRGREEREQYF
>TRBV30|TRBJ1-6|.
CAWSGGDKYNSPLHF
>TRBV5-5|TRBJ1-2|.
CASSWDSSNYGYTF
>TRBV11-2|TRBJ2-5|.
CASSLGRQETQYF
>TRBV7-3|TRBJ2-2|.
CASSLGVGELFF
>TRBV7-9|TRBJ2-1|.
CASSLLNEQFF
>TRBV14|TRBJ2-5|.
CASSQARRRRHQETQYF
>TRBV7-6|TRBJ2-1|.
CASSLVPGDEQFF